The T cell receptor beta chain under discussion was sequenced for a study of siplizumab effects on memory and regulatory T cells. Germline values: CDR1 LNHDA, CDR2 SQIVND (reference sequence). Between the trimmed V and J ends, which lost 3 bases and 2 bases, there was a span of 16 bases. CDR3 size: 16 residues. Some clones are missing from TCRdb's copy, which holds only in-frame ones; the method was immunoSEQ multiplex PCR. The table has 70,000 or so clones, roughly 89% seen once. Study-wide points: Contribution to the alloresponse seemed major for naive T cells, which also seemed more diverse than memory cells.

On this clone: Its target is not known.

The sequenced sample was CD8+ T cells sorted from blood. The rearrangement uses TRBV19 and TRBJ1-1, with no clear D. This sequence originates from a human donor in good health. The CDR3 loop is CASSIFYIGANTEAFF. CDR3 nucleotide sequence: TGTGCCAGTAGTATCTTTTACATAGGAGCTAACACTGAAGCTTTCTTT.